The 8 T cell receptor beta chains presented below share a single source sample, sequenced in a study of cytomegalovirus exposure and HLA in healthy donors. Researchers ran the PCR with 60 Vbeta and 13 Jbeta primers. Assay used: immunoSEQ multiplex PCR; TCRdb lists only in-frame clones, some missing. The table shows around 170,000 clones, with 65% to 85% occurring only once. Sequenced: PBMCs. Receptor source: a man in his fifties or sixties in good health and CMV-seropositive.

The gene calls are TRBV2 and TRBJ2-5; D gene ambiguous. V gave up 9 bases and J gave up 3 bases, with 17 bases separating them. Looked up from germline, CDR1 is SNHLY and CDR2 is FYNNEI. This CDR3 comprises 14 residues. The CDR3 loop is CASTIPNLEETQYF. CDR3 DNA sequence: TGTGCCAGTACCATCCCAAACTTGGAAGAGACCCAGTACTTC.

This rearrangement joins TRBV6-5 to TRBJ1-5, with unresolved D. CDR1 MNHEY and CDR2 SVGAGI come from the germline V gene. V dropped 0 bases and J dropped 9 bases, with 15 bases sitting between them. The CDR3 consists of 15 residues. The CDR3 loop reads CASSYSLRPPGPQHF. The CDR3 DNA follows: TGTGCCAGCAGTTACTCGCTCCGTCCTCCGGGGCCCCAGCATTTT.

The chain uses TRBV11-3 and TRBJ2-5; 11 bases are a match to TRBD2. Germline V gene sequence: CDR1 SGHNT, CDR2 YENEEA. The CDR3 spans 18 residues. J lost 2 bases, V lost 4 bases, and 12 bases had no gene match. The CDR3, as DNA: TGTGCCAGCAGCTCCCCCCCCCTACTAGCGGGGGTACAAGAGACCCAGTACTTC. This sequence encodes CASSSPPLLAGVQETQYF.

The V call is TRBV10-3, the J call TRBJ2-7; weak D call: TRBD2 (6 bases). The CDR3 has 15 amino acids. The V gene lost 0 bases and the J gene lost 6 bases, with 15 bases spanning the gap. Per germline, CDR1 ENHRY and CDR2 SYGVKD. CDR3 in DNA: TGTGCCATCAGTGAGTCGGGAGGCGGTGCTCGCGAGCAGTACTTC. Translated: CAISESGGGAREQYF.

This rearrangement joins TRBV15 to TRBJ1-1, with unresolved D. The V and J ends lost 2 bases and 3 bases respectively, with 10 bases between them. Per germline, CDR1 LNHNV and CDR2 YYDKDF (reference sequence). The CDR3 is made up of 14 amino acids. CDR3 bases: TGTGCCACCAGCAGACCCGACAAAGACACTGAAGCTTTCTTT. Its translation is CATSRPDKDTEAFF. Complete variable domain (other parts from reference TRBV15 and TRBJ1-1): DAMVIQNPRYQVTQFGKPVTLSCSQTLNHNVMYWYQQKSSQAPKLLFHYYDKDFNNEADTPDNFQSRRPNTSFCFLDIRSPGLGDTAMYLCATSRPDKDTEAFFGQGTRLTVV.

The CDR3 sequence: CASSVAPLAGGPANTGELFF. The CDR3 DNA reads TGTGCCAGCAGCGTAGCCCCCTTAGCGGGAGGACCTGCGAACACCGGGGAGCTGTTTTTT. The chain carries TRBV9 and TRBJ2-2, with 10 bases matching TRBD2. Trimming cost V 0 bases and J 0 bases; bases outside gene matches: 11. Germline CDR1 is SGDLS and CDR2 is YYNGEE. There are 20 residues in the CDR3. Together with reference TRBV9 and TRBJ2-2, the CDR3 gives the full variable domain: DSGVTQTPKHLITATGQRVTLRCSPRSGDLSVYWYQQSLDQGLQFLIQYYNGEERAKGNILERFSAQQFPDLHSELNLSSLELGDSALYFCASSVAPLAGGPANTGELFFGEGSRLTVL.

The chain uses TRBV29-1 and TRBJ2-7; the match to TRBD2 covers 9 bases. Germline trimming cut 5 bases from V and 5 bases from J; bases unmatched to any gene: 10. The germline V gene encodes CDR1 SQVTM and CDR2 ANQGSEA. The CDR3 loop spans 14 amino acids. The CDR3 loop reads CSVLVAGVRDEQYF. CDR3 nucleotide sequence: TGCAGCGTTCTCGTAGCGGGAGTCAGGGACGAGCAGTACTTC.

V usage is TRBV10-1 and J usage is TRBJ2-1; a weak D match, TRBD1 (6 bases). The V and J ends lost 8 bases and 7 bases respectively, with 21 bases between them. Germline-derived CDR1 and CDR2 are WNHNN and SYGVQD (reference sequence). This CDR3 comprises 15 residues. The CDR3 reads CASAETVQRGNEQFF. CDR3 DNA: TGCGCCAGCGCTGAGACCGTGCAAAGGGGGAATGAGCAGTTCTTC.